These T cell receptor beta chains were read from a single sample in a study of chemoradiotherapy in HPV16-positive cancers. Produced via immunoSEQ multiplex PCR; TCRdb's table is partial and in-frame only. The sample consists of more than 9,500 clones, roughly 73% of them appearing once. Sample acquisition took place from a patient who underwent chemoradiotherapy. Receptor source: a human donor with HPV-associated anogenital cancer. CDR3s include the opening cysteine and the closing phenylalanine or tryptophan. A D gene is named only where the DNA matches it firmly. For some rows the clone size is stated as once, few or many, or as a class when expanded; others skip it.

abundance	j_gene	v_gene	d_gene	CDR3nt	CDR3aa
once	TRBJ2-5	TRBV7-9	.	TGTGCCAGCAGCCCCACCGGAGAAGAAGAGACCCAGTACTTC	CASSPTGEEETQYF
.	TRBJ2-1	TRBV9	.	TGTGCCAGCAGCGATCCGAGGGACCCCGTGGGTAATGAGCAGTTCTTC	CASSDPRDPVGNEQFF
.	TRBJ1-5	TRBV10-3	.	TGTGCCATCAGTGAGTCGATCGGGGGGGATCAGCCCCAGCATTTT	CAISESIGGDQPQHF
.	TRBJ1-1	TRBV9	.	TGTGCCAGCAGCGTACATGAAACAACTGAAGCTTTCTTT	CASSVHETTEAFF
few	TRBJ2-1	TRBV9	.	TGTGCCAGCAGCGGGCGACAGGTGGGGAATCCTGAGCAGTTCTTC	CASSGRQVGNPEQFF
.	TRBJ2-3	TRBV21-1	.	TGTGCCAGCAGCAAAGTGGTGGATTCCACAGATACGCAGTATTTT	CASSKVVDSTDTQYF
.	TRBJ1-1	TRBV30	TRBD1	TGTGCCTGGAGGGCCTCTTGGACAGGGGGCACTGAAGCTTTCTTT	CAWRASWTGGTEAFF
.	TRBJ1-3	TRBV7-6	.	TGTGCCAGCAGCTTAGCCGTCGCAGGGGGAAACACCATATATTTT	CASSLAVAGGNTIYF
.	TRBJ1-3	TRBV5-6	.	TGTGCCAGCAGCTTGGGGGGGGGACCCAGCTCTGGAAACACCATATATTTT	CASSLGGGPSSGNTIYF
once	TRBJ2-5	TRBV7-2	TRBD1	TGTGCCAGCACCCCCGAGGGGGCGAGAGAGACCCAGTACTTC	CASTPEGARETQYF